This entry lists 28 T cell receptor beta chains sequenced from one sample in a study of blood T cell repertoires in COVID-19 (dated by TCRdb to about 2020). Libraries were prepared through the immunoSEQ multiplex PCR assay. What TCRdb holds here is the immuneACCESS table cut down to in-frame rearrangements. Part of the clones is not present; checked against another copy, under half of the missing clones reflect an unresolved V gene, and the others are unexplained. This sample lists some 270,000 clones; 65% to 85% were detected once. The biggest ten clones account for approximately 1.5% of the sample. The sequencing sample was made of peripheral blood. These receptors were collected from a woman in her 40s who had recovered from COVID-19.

Written as DNA, the CDR3 is TGTGCCAGCAGCATGACAGGGGGCGCCTATCTAGAGACCCAGTACTTC. Encoded protein: CASSMTGGAYLETQYF. The chain uses TRBV7-2 and TRBJ2-5, with 10 bases that match TRBD1. Germline V lookup: CDR1 SGHTA, CDR2 FQGNSA. Trimming took 5 bases from V and 4 from J; bases not matched to a gene: 10. This CDR3 is 16 amino acids long.

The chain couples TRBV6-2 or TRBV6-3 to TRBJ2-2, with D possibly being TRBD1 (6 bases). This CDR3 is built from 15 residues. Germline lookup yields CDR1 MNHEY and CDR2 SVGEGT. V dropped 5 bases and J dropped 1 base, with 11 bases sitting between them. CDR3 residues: CASSRGTLNTGELFF. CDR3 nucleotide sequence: TGTGCCAGCAGTAGGGGGACCCTGAACACCGGGGAGCTGTTTTTT.

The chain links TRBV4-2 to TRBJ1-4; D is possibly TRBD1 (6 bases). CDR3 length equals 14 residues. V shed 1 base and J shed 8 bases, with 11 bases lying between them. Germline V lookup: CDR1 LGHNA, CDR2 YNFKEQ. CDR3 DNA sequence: TGTGCCAGCAGCCAAGGGGGGCATGGAGAAAAACTGTTTTTT. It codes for CASSQGGHGEKLFF.

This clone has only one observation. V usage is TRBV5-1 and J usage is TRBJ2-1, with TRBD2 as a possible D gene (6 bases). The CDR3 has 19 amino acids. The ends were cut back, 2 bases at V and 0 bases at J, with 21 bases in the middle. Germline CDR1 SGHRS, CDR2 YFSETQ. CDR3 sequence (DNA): TGCGCCAGCAGCTTATTTCCTAGCGCTTCATCCACCTCCTACAATGAGCAGTTCTTC. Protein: CASSLFPSASSTSYNEQFF.

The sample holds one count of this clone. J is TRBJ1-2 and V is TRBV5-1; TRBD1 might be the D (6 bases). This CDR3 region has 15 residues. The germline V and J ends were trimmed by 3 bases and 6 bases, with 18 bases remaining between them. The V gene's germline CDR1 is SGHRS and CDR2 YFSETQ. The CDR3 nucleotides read TGCGCCAGCAGCTGGGGCAACAGGGAACCCAATGGCTACACCTTC. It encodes CASSWGNREPNGYTF.

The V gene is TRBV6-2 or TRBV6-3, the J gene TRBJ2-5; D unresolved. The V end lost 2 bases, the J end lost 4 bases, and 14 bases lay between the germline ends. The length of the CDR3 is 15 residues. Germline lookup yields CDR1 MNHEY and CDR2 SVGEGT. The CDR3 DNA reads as TGTGCCAGCAGTTACGGGCACCTCTCTGGAGAGACCCAGTACTTC. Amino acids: CASSYGHLSGETQYF.

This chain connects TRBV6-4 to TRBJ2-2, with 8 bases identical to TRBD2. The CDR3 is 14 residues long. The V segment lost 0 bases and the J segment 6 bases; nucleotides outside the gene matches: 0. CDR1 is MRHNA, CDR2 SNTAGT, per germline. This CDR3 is CASSDSSGAGELFF. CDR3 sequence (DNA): TGTGCCAGCAGTGACTCTAGCGGGGCCGGGGAGCTGTTTTTT.

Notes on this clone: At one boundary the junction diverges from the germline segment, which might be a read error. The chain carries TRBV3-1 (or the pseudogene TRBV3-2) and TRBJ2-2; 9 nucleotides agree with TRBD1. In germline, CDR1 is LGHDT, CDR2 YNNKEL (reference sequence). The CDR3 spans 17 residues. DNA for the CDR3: TGTGCCAGCAGCCACATAACCGGGACAGGGAACTCCGGGGAGCTGTTTTTT. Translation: CASSHITGTGNSGELFF.

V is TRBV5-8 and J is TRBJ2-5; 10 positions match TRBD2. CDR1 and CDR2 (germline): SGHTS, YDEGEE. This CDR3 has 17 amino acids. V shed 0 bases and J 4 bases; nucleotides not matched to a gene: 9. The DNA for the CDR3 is TGTGCCAGCAGCTTGGCTGTCACTAGCGGGGCAGCAGAGACCCAGTACTTC. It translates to CASSLAVTSGAAETQYF.

The CDR3 DNA is TGTGCCAGTAGTATGACAGGCTATACCTATAATTCACCCCTCCACTTT. Translation: CASSMTGYTYNSPLHF. V is TRBV19 and J is TRBJ1-6; tentative D call: TRBD1 (6 bases). Germline loops: CDR1 LNHDA, CDR2 SQIVND (reference sequence). The CDR3 has 16 residues. V was trimmed by 3 bases and J by 2 bases, leaving 11 bases between them.

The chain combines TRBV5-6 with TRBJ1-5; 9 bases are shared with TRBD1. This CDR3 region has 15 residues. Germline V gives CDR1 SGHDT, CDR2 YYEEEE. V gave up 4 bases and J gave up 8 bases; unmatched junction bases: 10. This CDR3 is CASSGGQGRGEPQHF. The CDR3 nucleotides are TGTGCCAGCAGCGGGGGACAGGGACGAGGGGAGCCCCAGCATTTT.

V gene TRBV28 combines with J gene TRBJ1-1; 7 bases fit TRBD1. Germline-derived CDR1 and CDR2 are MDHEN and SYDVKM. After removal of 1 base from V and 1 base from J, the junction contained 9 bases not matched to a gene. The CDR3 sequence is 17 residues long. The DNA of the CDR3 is TGTGCCAGCAGTTTATCCGGGACGGGACAGCGGAACACTGAAGCTTTCTTT. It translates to CASSLSGTGQRNTEAFF.

In DNA form, the CDR3 reads TGTGCCAGCAGCCGAGGGACAGCGATCCAAGAGACCCAGTACTTC. Translation: CASSRGTAIQETQYF. The rearrangement uses TRBV11-3 and TRBJ2-5, with 7 bases matching TRBD1. V lost 5 bases, J lost 1 base, and 7 bases stayed unmatched. CDR1 and CDR2 (germline): SGHNT, YENEEA. CDR3 size: 15 residues.

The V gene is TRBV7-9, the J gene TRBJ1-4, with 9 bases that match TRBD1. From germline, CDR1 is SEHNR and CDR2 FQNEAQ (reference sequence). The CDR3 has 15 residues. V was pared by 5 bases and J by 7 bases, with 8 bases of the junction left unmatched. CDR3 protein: CASSPPGQGGEKLFF. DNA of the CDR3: TGTGCCAGCAGCCCGCCGGGACAGGGCGGTGAAAAACTGTTTTTT.

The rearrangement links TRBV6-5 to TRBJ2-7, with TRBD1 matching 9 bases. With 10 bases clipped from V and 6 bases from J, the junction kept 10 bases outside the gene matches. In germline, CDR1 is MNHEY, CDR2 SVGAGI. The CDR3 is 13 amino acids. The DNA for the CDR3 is TGTGCCATCTGTGGGACAGGGCTTCTCGAGCAGTACTTC. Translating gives CAICGTGLLEQYF.

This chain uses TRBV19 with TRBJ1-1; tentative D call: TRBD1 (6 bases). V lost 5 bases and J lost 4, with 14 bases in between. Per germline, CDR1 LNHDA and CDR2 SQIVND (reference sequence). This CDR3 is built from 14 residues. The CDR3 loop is CASSADRRITEAFF. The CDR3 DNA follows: TGTGCCAGTAGTGCGGACAGAAGGATCACTGAAGCTTTCTTT.

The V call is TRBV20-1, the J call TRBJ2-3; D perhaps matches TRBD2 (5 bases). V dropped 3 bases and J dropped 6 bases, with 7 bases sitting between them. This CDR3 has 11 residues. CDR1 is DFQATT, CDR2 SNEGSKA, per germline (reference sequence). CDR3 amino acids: CSARRVDTQYF. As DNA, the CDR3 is TGCAGTGCTAGGAGGGTGGATACGCAGTATTTT.

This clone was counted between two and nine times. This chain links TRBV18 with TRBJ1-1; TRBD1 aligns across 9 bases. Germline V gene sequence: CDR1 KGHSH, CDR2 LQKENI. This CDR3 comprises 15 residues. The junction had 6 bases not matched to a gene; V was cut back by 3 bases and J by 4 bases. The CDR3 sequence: CASSPGQGSITEAFF. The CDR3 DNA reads TGTGCCAGCTCACCGGGACAGGGAAGCATCACTGAAGCTTTCTTT.

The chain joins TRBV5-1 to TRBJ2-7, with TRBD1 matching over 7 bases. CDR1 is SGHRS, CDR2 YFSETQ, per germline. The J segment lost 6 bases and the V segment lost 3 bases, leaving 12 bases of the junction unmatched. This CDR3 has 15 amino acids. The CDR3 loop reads CASSSPYRGRGEQYF. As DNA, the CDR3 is TGCGCCAGCAGCTCCCCGTACAGGGGACGCGGCGAGCAGTACTTC.

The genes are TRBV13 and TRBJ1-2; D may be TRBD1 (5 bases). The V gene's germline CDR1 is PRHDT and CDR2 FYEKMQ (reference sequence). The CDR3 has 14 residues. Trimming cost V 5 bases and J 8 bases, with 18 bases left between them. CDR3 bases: TGTGCCAGCAGCCCTCGACAGACATCGAACGGCTACACCTTC. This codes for CASSPRQTSNGYTF.

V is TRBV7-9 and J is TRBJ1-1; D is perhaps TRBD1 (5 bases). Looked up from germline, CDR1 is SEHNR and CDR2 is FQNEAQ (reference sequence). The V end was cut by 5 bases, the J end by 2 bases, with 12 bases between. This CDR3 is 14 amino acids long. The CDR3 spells CASSASTANTEAFF. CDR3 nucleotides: TGTGCCAGCAGCGCGTCGACAGCAAACACTGAAGCTTTCTTT.

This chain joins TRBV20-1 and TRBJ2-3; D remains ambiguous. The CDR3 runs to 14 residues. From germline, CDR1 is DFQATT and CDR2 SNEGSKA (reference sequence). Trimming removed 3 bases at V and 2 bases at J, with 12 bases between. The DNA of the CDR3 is TGCAGTGCTAGTGACTTAGCCGACACAGATACGCAGTATTTT. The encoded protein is CSASDLADTDTQYF.

The CDR3: CASRPREKGDTGELFF. The CDR3 DNA is TGTGCCAGCAGACCTCGGGAGAAGGGCGACACCGGGGAGCTGTTTTTT. V gene TRBV5-4 combines with J gene TRBJ2-2; tentatively, D is TRBD2 (6 bases). CDR3 length: 16 residues. The V end was cut by 5 bases, the J end by 3 bases, with 17 bases between. Germline CDR1 reads SGHNT; CDR2 reads YYREEE (reference sequence).

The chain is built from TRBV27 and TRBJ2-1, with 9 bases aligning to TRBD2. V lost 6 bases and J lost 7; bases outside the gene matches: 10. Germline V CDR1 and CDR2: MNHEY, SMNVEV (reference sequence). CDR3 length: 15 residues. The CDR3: CASSLASGAGNEQFF. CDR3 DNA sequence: TGTGCCAGCAGCCTCGCTAGCGGGGCGGGGAATGAGCAGTTCTTC.

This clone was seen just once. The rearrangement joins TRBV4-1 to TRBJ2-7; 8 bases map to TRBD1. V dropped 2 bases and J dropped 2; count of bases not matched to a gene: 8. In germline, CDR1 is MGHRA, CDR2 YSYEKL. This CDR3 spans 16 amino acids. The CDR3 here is CASSQSPDRATYEQYF. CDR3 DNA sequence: TGCGCCAGCAGCCAATCCCCGGACAGGGCGACCTACGAGCAGTACTTC.

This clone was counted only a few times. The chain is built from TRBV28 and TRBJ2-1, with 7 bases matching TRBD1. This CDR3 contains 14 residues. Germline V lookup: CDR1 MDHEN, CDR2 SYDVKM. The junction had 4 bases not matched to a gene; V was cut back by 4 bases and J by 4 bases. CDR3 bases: TGTGCCAGCAGTTCGGGACAGAGTTACAATGAGCAGTTCTTC. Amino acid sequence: CASSSGQSYNEQFF.

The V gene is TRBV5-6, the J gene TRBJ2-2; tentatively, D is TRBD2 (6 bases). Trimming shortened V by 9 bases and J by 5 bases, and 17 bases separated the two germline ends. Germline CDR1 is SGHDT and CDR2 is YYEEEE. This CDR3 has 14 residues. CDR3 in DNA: TGTGCCACCCGGGGCCTGGGGGGTACCGGGGAGCTGTTTTTT. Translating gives CATRGLGGTGELFF.

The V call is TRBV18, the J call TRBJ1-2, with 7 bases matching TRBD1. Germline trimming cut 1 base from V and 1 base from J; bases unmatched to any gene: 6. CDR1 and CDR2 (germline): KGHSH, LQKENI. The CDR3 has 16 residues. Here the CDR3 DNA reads TGTGCCAGCTCACCACAGGGACAGCCCAATAACTATGGCTACACCTTC. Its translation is CASSPQGQPNNYGYTF.